This TCR beta chain was recovered during a study of cytomegalovirus exposure and HLA in healthy donors. On the study more broadly: For the roughly 390 genotyped donors, approximately 83% fell within the Caucasian-associated ancestry cluster.

Findings and caveats of the study: Roughly uniform depth of sequencing across donors was assumed in presence/absence analyses.

V lost 0 bases to trimming and J lost 7 bases; unmatched junction nucleotides: 12. This CDR3 contains 18 residues. CDR1 and CDR2 from the germline V gene are SGHNT and YENEEA. The PCR made use of 60 Vbeta and 13 Jbeta primers. TCRdb keeps only in-frame clones here, not all; method: immunoSEQ multiplex PCR. Of tens of thousands of clones listed, roughly four fifths were seen once; the top ten hold around 3%. With regard to this clone: Its antigen is not known.

Sequenced: PBMCs. This chain connects TRBV11-3 to TRBJ2-2; 9 bases line up with TRBD1. This TCR came from a man aged 50 to 60 in good health and CMV-seronegative. CDR3: CASSLEPPGQGVIGELFF. The DNA of the CDR3 is TGTGCCAGCAGCTTAGAACCTCCGGGACAGGGTGTAATCGGGGAGCTGTTTTTT. The variable domain in full, with the rest retrieved from reference TRBV11-3 and TRBJ2-2, is EAGVVQSPRYKIIEKKQPVAFWCNPISGHNTLYWYLQNLGQGPELLIRYENEEAVDDSQLPKDRFSAERLKGVDSTLKIQPAELGDSAVYLCASSLEPPGQGVIGELFFGEGSRLTVL.